This T cell receptor (beta chain) was sequenced during a study of metastatic and nonmetastatic thyroid tumors. No treatment of any kind had been given to any patient before thyroid surgery. Authors' data handling: The study's classifier, a distant-metastasis tool for papillary thyroid cancer, was built using CDR3 differences across clinicopathological groups. TCRdb re-clonotyped the PCR reads via MiXCR. None of the V and J calls come from the authors' own analysis; TCRdb made them. Among about 13,000 clones listed, 26% were seen once. This CDR3 has 13 residues. Trimming shortened V by 0 bases and J by 6 bases, and 8 bases separated the two germline ends. Germline V gene lookup returns CDR1 LNHNV and CDR2 YYDKDF (reference sequence). By frequency in the sample, this clone is medium-sized.

The source of this sequence is a female donor with papillary thyroid cancer or a benign thyroid nodule (not recorded which). Some clones in this sample may be carry-over from other donors' samples. The sequenced sample was tumor tissue. The gene calls are TRBV15 and TRBJ1-2; D ambiguous. The CDR3 DNA reads TGTGCCACCAGCAGAGATAAGGGTAATGGCTACACCTTC. It specifies CATSRDKGNGYTF.